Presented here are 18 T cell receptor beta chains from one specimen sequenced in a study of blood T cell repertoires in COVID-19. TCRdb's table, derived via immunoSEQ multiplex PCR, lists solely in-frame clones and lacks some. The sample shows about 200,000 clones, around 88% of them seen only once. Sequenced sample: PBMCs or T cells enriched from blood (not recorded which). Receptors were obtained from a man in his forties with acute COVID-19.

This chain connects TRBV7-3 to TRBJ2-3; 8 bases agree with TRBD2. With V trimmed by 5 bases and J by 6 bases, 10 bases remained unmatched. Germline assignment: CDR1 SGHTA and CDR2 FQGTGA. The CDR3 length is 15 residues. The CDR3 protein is CASSMGLAGRDTQYF. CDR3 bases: TGTGCCAGCAGCATGGGGCTAGCGGGCCGGGATACGCAGTATTTT.

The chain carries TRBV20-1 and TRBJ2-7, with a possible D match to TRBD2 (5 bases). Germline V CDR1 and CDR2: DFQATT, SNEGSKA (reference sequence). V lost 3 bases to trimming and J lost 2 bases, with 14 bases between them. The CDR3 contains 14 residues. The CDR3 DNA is TGCAGTGCTAGTTCAACGGTGGGAGCCTACGAGCAGTACTTC. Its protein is CSASSTVGAYEQYF.

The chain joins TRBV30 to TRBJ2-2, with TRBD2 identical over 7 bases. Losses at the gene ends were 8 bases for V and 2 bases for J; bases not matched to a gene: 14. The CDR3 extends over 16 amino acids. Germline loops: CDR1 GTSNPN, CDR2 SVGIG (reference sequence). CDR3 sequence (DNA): TGTGCCGGACACTCCGGGAGGACATCCAACACCGGGGAGCTGTTTTTT. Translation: CAGHSGRTSNTGELFF.

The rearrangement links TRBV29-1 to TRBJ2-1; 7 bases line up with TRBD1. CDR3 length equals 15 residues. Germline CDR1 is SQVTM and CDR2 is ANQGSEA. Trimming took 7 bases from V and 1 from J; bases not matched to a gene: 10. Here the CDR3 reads CSADPGQRSYNEQFF. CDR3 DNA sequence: TGCAGCGCCGACCCGGGACAGAGATCCTACAATGAGCAGTTCTTC.

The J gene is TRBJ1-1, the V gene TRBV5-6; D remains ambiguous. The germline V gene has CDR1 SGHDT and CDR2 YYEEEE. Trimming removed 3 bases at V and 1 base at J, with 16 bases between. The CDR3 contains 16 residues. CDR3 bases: TGTGCCAGCAGCTACTGGTCCCAGGCCCGGAACACTGAAGCTTTCTTT. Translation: CASSYWSQARNTEAFF.

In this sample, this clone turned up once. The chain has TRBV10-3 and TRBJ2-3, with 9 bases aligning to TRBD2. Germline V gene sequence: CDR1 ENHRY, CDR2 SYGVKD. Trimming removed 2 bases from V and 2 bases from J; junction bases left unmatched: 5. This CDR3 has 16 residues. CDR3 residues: CAISEVLAGSTDTQYF. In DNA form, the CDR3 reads TGTGCCATCAGTGAGGTGCTAGCGGGGTCCACAGATACGCAGTATTTT.

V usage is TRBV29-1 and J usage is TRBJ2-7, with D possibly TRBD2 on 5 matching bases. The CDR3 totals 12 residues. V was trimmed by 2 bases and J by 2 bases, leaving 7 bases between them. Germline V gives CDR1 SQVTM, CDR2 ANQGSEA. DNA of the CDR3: TGCAGCGTTGAACGGGGAACCTACGAGCAGTACTTC. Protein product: CSVERGTYEQYF.

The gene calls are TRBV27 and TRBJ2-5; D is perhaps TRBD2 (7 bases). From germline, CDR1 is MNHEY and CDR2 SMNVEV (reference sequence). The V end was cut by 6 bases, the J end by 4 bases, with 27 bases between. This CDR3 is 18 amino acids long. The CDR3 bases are TGTGCCAGCAGCTTAAGGGAAGGGGGGGGCGCAAATCCAGAGACCCAGTACTTC. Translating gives CASSLREGGGANPETQYF.

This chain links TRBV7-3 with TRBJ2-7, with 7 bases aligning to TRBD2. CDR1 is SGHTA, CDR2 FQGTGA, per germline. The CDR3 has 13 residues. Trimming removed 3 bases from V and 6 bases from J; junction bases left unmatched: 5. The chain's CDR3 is CASSLVAGSEQYF. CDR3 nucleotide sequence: TGTGCCAGCAGCTTGGTAGCGGGTTCCGAGCAGTACTTC.

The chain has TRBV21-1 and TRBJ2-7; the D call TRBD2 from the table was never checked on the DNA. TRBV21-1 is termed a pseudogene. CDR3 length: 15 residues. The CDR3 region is CASSKALRVAYEQYF. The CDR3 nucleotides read TGTGCCAGCAGCAAAGCGCTGAGGGTAGCCTACGAGCAGTACTTC.

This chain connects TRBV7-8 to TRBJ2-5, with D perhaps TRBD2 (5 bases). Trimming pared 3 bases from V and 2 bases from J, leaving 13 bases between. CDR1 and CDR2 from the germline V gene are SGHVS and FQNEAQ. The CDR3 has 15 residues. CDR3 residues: CASSFLLGVQETQYF. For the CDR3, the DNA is TGTGCCAGCAGCTTCTTACTCGGGGTTCAAGAGACCCAGTACTTC. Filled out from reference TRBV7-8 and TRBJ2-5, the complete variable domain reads GAGVSQSPRYKVAKRGQDVALRCDPISGHVSLFWYQQALGQGPEFLTYFQNEAQLDKSGLPSDRFFAERPEGSVSTLKIQRTQQEDSAVYLCASSFLLGVQETQYFGPGTRLLVL.

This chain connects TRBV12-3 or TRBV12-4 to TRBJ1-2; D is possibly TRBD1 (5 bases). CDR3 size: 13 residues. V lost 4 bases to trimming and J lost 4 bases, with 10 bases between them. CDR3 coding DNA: TGTGCCAGCAGTTCGTACAGGCCCTATGGCTACACCTTC. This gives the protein CASSSYRPYGYTF.

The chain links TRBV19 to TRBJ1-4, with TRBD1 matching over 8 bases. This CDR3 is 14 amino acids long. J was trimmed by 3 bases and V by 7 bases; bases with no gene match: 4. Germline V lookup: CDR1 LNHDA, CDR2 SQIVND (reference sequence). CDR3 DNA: TGTGCCAGTACCCCGACAGGGGCTAATGAAAAACTGTTTTTT. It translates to CASTPTGANEKLFF.

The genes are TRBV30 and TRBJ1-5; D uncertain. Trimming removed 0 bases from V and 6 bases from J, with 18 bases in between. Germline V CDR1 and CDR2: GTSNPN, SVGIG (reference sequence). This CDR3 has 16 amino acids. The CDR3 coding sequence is TGTGCCTGGAGTGTCGGCGTAAACTACGGATCTCAGCCCCAGCATTTT. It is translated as CAWSVGVNYGSQPQHF. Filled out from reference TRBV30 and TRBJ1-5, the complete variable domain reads SQTIHQWPATLVQPVGSPLSLECTVEGTSNPNLYWYRQAAGRGLQLLFYSVGIGQISSEVPQNLSASRPQDRQFILSSKKLLLSDSGFYLCAWSVGVNYGSQPQHFGDGTRLSIL.

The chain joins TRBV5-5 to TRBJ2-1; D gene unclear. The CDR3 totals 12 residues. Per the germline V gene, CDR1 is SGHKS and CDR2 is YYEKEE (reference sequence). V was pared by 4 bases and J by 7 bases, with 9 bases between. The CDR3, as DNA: TGTGCCAGCAGCGCCCCCAGGAATGAGCAGTTCTTC. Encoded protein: CASSAPRNEQFF.

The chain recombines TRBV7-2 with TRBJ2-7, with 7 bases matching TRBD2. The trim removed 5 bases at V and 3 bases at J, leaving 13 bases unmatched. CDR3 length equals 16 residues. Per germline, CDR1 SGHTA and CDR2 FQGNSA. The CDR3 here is CASSPSGGLADYEQYF. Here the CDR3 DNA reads TGTGCCAGCAGCCCAAGCGGTGGGCTAGCGGACTACGAGCAGTACTTC.

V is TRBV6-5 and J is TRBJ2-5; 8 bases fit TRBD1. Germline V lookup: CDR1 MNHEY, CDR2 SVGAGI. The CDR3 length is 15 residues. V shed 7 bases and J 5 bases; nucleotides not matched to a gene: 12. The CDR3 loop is CASNQGQGDMETQYF. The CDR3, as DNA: TGTGCCAGCAACCAAGGACAGGGTGATATGGAGACCCAGTACTTC.

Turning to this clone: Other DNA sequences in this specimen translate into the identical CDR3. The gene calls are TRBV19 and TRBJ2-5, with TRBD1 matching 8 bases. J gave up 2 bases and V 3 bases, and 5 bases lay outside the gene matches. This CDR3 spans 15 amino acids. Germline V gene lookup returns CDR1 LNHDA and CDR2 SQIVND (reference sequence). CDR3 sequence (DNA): TGTGCCAGTAGTATCAGACAGGGGTATCAAGAGACCCAGTACTTC. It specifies CASSIRQGYQETQYF.